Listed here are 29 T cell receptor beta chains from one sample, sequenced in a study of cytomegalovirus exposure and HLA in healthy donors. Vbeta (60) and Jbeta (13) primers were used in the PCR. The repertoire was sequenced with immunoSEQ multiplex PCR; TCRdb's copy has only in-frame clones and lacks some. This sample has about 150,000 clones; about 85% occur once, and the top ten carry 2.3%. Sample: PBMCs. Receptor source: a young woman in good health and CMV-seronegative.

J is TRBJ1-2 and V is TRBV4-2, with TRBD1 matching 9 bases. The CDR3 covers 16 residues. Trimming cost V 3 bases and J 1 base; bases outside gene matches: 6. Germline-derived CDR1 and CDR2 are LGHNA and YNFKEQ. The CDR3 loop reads CASSQADRGDNYGYTF. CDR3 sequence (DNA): TGTGCCAGCAGCCAGGCTGACAGGGGGGATAACTATGGCTACACCTTC.

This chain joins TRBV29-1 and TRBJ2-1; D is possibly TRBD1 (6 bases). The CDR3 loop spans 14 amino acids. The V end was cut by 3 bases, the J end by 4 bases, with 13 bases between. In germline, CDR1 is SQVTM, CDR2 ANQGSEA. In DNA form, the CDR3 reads TGCAGCGTTGAGGGCAGGGGTCTTTACAATGAGCAGTTCTTC. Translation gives CSVEGRGLYNEQFF.

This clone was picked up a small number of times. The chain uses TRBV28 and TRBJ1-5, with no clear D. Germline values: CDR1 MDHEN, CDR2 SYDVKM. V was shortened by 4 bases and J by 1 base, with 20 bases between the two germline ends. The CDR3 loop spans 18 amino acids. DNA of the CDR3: TGTGCCAGCAGTTCCTACCATGATGTGGGAGTCAGCAATCAGCCCCAGCATTTT. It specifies CASSSYHDVGVSNQPQHF.

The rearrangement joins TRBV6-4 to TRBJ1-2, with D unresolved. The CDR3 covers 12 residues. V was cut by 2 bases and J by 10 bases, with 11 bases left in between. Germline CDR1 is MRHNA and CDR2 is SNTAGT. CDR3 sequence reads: CASSDLTGVYTF. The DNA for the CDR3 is TGTGCCAGCAGTGACCTCACCGGGGTCTACACCTTC.

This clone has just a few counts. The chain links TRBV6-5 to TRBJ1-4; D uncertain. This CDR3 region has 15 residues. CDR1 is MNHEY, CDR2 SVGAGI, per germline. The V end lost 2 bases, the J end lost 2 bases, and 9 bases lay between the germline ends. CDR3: CASSYRVGTNEKLFF. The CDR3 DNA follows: TGTGCCAGCAGTTACAGAGTTGGTACTAATGAAAAACTGTTTTTT.

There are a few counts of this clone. The CDR3 loop reads CASSQPPKNSYNEQFF. In DNA, the CDR3 is TGCGCCAGCAGCCAACCCCCTAAGAACTCCTACAATGAGCAGTTCTTC. The chain recombines TRBV4-3 with TRBJ2-1, with D unclear. Per germline, CDR1 LGHNA and CDR2 YSLEER. V was cut by 2 bases and J by 0 bases, with 11 bases left in between. The CDR3 length is 16 residues.

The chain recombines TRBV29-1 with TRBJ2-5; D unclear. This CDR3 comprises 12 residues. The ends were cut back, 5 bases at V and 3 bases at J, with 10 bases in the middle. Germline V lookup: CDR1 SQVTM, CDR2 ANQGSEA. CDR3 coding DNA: TGCAGCGTTCTGGCGGTTGAAGAGACCCAGTACTTC. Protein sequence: CSVLAVEETQYF.

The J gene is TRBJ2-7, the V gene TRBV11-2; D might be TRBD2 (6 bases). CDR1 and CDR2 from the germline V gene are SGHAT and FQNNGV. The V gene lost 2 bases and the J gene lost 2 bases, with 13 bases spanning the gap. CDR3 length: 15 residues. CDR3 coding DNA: TGTGCCAGCAGCTTAAACGGGGGACGACCCTACGAGCAGTACTTC. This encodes CASSLNGGRPYEQYF.

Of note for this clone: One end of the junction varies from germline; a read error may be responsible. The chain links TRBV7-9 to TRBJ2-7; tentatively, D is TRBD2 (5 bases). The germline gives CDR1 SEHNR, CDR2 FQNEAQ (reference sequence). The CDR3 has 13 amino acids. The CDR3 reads CSSSRAASYEQYF. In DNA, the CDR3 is TGTTCCAGCAGCCGAGCGGCTTCCTACGAGCAGTACTTC.

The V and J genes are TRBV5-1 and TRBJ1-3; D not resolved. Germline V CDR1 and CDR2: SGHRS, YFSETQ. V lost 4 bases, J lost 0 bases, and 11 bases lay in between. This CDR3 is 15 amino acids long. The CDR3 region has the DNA TGCGCCAGCAGCCCCACAGTGAGCTCTGGAAACACCATATATTTT. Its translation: CASSPTVSSGNTIYF.

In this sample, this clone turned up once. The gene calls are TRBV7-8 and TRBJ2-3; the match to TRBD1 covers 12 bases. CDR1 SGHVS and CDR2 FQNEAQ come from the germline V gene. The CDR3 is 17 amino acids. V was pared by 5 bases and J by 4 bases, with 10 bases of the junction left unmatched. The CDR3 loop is CASSPGTGGEGADTQYF. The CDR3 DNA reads TGTGCCAGCAGCCCGGGGACAGGGGGCGAGGGAGCAGATACGCAGTATTTT.

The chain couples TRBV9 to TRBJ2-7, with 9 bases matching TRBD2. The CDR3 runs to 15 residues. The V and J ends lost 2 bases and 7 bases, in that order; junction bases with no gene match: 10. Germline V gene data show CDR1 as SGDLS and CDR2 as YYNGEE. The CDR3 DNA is TGTGCCAGCAGCGTCGGTAGCGGGAGTTTGGGGGAGCAGTACTTC. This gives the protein CASSVGSGSLGEQYF.

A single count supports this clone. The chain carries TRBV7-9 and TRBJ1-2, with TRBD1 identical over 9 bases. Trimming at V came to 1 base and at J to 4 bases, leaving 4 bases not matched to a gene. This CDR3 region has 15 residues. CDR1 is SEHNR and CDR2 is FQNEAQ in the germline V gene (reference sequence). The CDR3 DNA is TGTGCCAGCAGCTTAGGGACAGGGGCCTCCTATGGCTACACCTTC. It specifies CASSLGTGASYGYTF. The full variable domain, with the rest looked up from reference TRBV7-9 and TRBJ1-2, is DTGVSQNPRHKITKRGQNVTFRCDPISEHNRLYWYRQTLGQGPEFLTYFQNEAQLEKSRLLSDRFSAERPKGSFSTLEIQRTEQGDSAMYLCASSLGTGASYGYTFGSGTRLTVV.

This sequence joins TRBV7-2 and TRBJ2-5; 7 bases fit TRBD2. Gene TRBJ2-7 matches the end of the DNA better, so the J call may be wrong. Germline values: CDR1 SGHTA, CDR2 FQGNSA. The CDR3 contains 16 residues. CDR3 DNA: TGTGCCAGCAGCCTAAGCTTAGGGGCTAGCGGCTACGAGCAGTACTTC. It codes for CASSLSLGASGYEQYF.

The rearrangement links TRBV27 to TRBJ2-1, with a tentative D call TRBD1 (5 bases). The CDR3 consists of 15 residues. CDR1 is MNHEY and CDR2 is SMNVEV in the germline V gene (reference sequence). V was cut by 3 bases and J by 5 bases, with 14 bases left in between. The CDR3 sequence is CASSLGTKGDNEQFF. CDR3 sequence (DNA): TGTGCCAGCAGTTTGGGCACTAAAGGGGACAATGAGCAGTTCTTC.

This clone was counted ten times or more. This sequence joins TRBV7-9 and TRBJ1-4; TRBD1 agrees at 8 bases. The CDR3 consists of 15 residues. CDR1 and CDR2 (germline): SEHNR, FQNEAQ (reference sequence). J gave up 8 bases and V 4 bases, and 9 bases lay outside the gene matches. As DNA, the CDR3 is TGTGCCAGCAGCTCTCAGGGGGCCGTAGGGGAAAAACTGTTTTTT. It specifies CASSSQGAVGEKLFF.

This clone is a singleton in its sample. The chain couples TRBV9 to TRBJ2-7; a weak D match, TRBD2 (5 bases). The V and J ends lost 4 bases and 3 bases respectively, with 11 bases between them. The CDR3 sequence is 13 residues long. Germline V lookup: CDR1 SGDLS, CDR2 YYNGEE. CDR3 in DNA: TGTGCCAGCAGCCCCGGCGAGGGCTACGAGCAGTACTTC. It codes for CASSPGEGYEQYF.

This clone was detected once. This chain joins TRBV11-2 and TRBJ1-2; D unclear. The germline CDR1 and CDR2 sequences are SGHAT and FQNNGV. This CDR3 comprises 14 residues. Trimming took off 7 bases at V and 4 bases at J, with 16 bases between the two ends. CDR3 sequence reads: CASTMGRVGYGYTF. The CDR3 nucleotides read TGTGCCAGCACCATGGGTCGGGTTGGCTATGGCTACACCTTC.

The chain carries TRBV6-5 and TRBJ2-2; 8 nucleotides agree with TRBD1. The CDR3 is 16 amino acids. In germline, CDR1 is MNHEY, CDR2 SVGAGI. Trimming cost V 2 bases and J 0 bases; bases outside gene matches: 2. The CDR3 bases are TGTGCCAGCAGTTACCTGGACAGGGCGAACACCGGGGAGCTGTTTTTT. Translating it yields CASSYLDRANTGELFF.

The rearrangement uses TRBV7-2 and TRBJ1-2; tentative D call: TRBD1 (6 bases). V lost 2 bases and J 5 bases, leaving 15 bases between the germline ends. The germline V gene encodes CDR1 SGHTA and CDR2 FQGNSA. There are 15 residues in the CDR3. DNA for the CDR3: TGTGCCAGCAGCTTATCCGCAGGGGAGATGTATGGCTACACCTTC. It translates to CASSLSAGEMYGYTF. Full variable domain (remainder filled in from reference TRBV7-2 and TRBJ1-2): GAGVSQSPSNKVTEKGKDVELRCDPISGHTALYWYRQSLGQGLEFLIYFQGNSAPDKSGLPSDRFSAERTGGSVSTLTIQRTQQEDSAVYLCASSLSAGEMYGYTFGSGTRLTVV.

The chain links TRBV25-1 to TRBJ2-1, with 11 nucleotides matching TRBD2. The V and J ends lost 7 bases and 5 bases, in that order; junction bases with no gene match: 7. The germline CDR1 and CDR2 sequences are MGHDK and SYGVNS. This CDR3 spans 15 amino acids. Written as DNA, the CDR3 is TGTGCCAGCACCTTTGGTAGCGGGGGGGACAATGAGCAGTTCTTC. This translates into CASTFGSGGDNEQFF.

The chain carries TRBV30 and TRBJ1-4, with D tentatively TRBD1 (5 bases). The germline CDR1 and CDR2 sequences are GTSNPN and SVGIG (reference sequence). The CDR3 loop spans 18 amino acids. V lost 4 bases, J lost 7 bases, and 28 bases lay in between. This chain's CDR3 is CAWKNKRTGEDRGEKLFF. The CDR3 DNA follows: TGTGCCTGGAAGAACAAAAGGACGGGGGAAGATCGCGGTGAAAAACTGTTTTTT.

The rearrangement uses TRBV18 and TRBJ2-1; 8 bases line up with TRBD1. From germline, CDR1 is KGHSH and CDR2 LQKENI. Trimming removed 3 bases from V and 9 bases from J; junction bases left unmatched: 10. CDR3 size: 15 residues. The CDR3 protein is CASSPPGQVSGEQFF. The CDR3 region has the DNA TGTGCCAGCTCACCTCCGGGACAGGTTTCTGGTGAGCAGTTCTTC.

The CDR3 region has the DNA TGTGCCAGTAGTGTTCTCCGGGACAGCAACTATGGCTACACCTTC. Its protein product is CASSVLRDSNYGYTF. This rearrangement joins TRBV19 to TRBJ1-2, with 7 positions matching TRBD1. Germline V CDR1 and CDR2: LNHDA, SQIVND (reference sequence). V gave up 5 bases and J gave up 2 bases; unmatched junction bases: 8. The CDR3 has 15 residues.

The CDR3 bases are TGTGCCACCAGCAGACGACACTACGAGCAGTACTTC. It yields the protein CATSRRHYEQYF. The chain links TRBV15 to TRBJ2-7; no reliable D call. Trimming left V 2 bases short and J 3 bases short, with 5 bases between. Germline CDR1 is LNHNV and CDR2 is YYDKDF (reference sequence). This CDR3 contains 12 residues.

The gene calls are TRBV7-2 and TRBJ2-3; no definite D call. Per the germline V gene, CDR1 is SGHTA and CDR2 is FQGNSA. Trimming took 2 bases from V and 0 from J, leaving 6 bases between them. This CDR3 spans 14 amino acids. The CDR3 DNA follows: TGTGCCAGCAGCTTACCAGGTAGCACAGATACGCAGTATTTT. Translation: CASSLPGSTDTQYF.

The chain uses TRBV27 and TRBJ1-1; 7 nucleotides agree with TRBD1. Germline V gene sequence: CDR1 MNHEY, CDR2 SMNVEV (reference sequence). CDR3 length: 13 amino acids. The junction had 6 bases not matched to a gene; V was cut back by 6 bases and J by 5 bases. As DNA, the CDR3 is TGTGCCAGCAGCCATACAGGGGTGACTGAAGCTTTCTTT. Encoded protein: CASSHTGVTEAFF.

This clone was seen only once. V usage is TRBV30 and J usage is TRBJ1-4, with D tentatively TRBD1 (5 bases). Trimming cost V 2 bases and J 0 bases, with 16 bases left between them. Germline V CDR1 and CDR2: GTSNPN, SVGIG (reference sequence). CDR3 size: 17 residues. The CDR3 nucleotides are TGTGCCTGGAGTATGAGACAGCCTTATGCAACTAATGAAAAACTGTTTTTT. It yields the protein CAWSMRQPYATNEKLFF. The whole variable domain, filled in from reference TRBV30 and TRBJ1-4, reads SQTIHQWPATLVQPVGSPLSLECTVEGTSNPNLYWYRQAAGRGLQLLFYSVGIGQISSEVPQNLSASRPQDRQFILSSKKLLLSDSGFYLCAWSMRQPYATNEKLFFGSGTQLSVL.

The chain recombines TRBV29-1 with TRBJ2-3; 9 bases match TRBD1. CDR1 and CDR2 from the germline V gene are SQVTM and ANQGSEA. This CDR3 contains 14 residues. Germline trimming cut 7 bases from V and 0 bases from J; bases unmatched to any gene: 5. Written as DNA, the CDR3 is TGCAGCGGGGTGGGACAGGGCAGCACAGATACGCAGTATTTT. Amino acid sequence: CSGVGQGSTDTQYF.